This TCR beta chain comes out of a study of blood T cell repertoires in COVID-19. Study summary: Both acute and convalescent COVID-19 samples were obtained from the United States, Italy and Spain. PBMCs, B-cell-depleted T cells, or T cells provided the cDNA or gDNA that made up the material.

In the source study's methods: Reference gene primer amplification gave nucleated cell count estimates. TCRdb's table, derived via immunoSEQ multiplex PCR, lists solely in-frame clones and lacks some. The V and J calls and clone size were taken over from that table, and D and trimming were inferred from the DNA. The data contain over 150,000 clones, 80% to 90% of them singletons. This clone was seen only a few times. Germline V lookup: CDR1 KGHSH, CDR2 LQKENI. V shed 2 bases and J 2 bases; nucleotides not matched to a gene: 6. This CDR3 comprises 18 residues. The chain links TRBV18 to TRBJ2-3, with 14 bases identical to TRBD2. The sequenced sample consisted of peripheral blood. The TCR was taken from a human donor in a cohort sampled during active COVID-19. CDR3 region: CASSPGTSGSRITDTQYF. The CDR3 coding sequence is TGTGCCAGCTCACCAGGGACTAGCGGGAGTCGGATCACAGATACGCAGTATTTT.